These 2 T cell receptor beta chains originate from one sample sequenced in a study of CD8 T cells in ankylosing spondylitis. TCRdb reprocessed the 5' RACE reads with MiXCR, giving one entry per CDR3 protein. The sample records around 120,000 distinct CDR3 sequences, less than 25% being singletons. The sample comprised synovial fluid, either unsorted or a sorted T cell fraction (not recorded which). Receptors were obtained from a male donor with ankylosing spondylitis.

The genes are TRBV29-1 and TRBJ1-2; D is uncertain. The CDR3 runs to 12 residues. In germline, CDR1 is SQVTM, CDR2 ANQGSEA. The V and J ends lost 2 bases and 6 bases respectively, with 10 bases between them. CDR3 nucleotides: TGCAGCGTTGAATACGGACGGGATGGCTACACCTTC. Protein: CSVEYGRDGYTF.

This clonotype was seen once. This chain connects TRBV18 to TRBJ2-1; D gene uncertain. V gave up 6 bases and J gave up 5 bases, with 17 bases separating them. Germline V gene lookup returns CDR1 KGHSH and CDR2 LQKENI. CDR3 length equals 15 residues. The CDR3 coding sequence is TGTGCCAGCTCCCGCGGACCCACTACGAACAATGAGCAGTTCTTC. It specifies CASSRGPTTNNEQFF.